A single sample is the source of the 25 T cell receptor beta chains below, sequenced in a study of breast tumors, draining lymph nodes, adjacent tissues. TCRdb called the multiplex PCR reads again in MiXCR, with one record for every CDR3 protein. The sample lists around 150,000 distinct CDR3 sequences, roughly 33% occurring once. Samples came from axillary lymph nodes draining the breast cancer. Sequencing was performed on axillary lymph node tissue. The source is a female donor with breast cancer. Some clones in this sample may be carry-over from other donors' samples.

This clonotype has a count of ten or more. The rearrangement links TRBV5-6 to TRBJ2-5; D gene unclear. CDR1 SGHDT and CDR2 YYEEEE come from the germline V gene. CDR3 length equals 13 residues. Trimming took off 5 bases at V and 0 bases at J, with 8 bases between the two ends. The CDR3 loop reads CASSDTYQETQYF. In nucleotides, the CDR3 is TGTGCCAGCAGTGACACGTACCAAGAGACCCAGTACTTC. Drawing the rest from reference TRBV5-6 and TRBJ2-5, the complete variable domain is DAGVTQSPTHLIKTRGQQVTLRCSPKSGHDTVSWYQQALGQGPQFIFQYYEEEERQRGNFPDRFSGHQFPNYSSELNVNALLLGDSALYLCASSDTYQETQYFGPGTRLLVL.

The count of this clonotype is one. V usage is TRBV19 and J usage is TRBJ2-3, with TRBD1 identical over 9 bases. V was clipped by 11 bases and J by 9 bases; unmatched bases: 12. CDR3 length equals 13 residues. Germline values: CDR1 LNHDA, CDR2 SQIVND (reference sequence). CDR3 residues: CASSETGGETQYF. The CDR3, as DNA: TGTGCCTCCTCGGAAACAGGGGGCGAAACGCAGTATTTT.

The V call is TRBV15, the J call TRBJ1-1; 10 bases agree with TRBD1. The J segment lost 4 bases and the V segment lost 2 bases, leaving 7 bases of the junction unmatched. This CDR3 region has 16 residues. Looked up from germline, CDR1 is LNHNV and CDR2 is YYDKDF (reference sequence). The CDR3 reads CATSRPSGQGGTEAFF. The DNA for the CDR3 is TGTGCCACCAGCAGACCCTCCGGACAGGGGGGCACTGAAGCTTTCTTT.

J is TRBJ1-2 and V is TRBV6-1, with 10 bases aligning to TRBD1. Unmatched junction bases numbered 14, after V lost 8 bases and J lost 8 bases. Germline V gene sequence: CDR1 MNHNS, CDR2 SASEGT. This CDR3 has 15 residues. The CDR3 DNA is TGTGCCAGCGGTGGGTGGGACAGGGGATATGGGGGCTACACCTTC. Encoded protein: CASGGWDRGYGGYTF.

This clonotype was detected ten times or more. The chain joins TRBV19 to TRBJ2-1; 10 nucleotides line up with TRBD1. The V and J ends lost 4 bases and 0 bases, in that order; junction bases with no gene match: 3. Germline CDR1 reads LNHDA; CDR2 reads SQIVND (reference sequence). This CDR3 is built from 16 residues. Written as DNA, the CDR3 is TGTGCCAGTAGTACCCGGACAGGGGGCTCCTACAATGAGCAGTTCTTC. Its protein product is CASSTRTGGSYNEQFF.

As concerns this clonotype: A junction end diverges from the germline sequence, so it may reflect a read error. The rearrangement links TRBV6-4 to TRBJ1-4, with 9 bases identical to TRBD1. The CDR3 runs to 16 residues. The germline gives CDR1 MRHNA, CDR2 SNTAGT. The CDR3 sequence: CARPRDRVFSNEELFF. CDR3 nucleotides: TGTGCCAGACCCCGGGACAGGGTTTTTAGTAATGAAGAACTGTTTTTC.

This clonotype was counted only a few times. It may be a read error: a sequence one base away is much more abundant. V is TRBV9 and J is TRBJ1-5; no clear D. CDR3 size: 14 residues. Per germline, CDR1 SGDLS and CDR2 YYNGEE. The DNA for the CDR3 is TGTGCCAGCAGCGTAGGGAAGTCCAATCAGCCCCAGCCTTTT. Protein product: CASSVGKSNQPQPF.

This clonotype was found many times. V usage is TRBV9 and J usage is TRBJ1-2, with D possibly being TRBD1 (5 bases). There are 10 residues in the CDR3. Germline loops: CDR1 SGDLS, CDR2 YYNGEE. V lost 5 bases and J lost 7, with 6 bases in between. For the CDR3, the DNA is TGTGCCAGCAGGGGGGGTGGCTACACCTTC. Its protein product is CASRGGGYTF.

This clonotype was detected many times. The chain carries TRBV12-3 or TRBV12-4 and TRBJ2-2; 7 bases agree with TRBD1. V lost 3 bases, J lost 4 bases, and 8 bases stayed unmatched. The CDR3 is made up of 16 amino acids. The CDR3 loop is CASSFIRTGLTGELFF. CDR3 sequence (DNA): TGTGCCAGCAGTTTTATCCGGACAGGCCTCACCGGGGAGCTGTTTTTT.

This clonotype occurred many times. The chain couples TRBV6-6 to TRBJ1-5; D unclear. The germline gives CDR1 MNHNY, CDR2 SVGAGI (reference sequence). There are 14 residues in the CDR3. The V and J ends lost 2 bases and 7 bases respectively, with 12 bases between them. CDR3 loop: CASSYPQLRQPQHF. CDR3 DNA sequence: TGTGCCAGCAGTTACCCTCAATTGCGGCAGCCCCAGCATTTT.

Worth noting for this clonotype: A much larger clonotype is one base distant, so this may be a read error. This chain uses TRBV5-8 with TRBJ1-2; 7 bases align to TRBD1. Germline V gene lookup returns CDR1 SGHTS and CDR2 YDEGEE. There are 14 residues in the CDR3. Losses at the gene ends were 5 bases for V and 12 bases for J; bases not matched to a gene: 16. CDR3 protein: CASRPGQPEGLHTF. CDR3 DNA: TGTGCCAGCAGACCGGGACAGCCAGAGGGGCTCCACACCTTC.

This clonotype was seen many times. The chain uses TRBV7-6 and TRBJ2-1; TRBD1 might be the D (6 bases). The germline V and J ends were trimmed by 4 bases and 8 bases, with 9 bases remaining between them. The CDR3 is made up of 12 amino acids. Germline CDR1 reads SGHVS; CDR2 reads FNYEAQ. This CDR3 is CASSSAGDEQFF. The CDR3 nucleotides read TGTGCCAGCAGCTCCGCAGGGGATGAGCAGTTCTTC.

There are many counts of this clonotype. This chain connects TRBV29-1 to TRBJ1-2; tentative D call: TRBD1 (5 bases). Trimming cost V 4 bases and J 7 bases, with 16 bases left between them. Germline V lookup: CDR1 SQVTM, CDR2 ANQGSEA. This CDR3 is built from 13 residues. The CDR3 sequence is CSVVGFEGVGYTF. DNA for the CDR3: TGCAGCGTTGTTGGTTTCGAAGGGGTTGGCTACACCTTC.

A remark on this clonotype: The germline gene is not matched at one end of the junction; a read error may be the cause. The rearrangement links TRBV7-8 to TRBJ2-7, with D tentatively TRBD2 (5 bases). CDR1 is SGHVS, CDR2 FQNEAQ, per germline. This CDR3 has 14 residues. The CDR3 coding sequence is TGTGCCAGCAGCTTAGCTGGCATCTCCTACGAGCGGTGCTTC. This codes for CASSLAGISYERCF.

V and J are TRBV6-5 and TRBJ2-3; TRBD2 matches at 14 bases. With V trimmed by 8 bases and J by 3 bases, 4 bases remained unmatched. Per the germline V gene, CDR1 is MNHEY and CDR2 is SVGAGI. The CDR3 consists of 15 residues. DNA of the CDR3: TGTGCCAGCGGGGGACTAGCGGGGGTTACAGATACGCAGTATTTT. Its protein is CASGGLAGVTDTQYF.

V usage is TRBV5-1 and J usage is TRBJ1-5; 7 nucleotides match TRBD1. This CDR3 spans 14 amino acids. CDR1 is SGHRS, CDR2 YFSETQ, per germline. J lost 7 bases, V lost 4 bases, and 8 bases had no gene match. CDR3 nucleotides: TGCGCCAGCAGCCTGGAGACAGGGTGGCAGCCCCAGCATTTT. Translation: CASSLETGWQPQHF.

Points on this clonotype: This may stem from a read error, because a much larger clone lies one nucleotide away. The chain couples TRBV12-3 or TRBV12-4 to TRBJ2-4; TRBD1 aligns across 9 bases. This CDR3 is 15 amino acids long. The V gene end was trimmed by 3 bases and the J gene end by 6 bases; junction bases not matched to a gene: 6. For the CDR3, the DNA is TGTGCCAGCAGTTTCGGGGTGGGACAGGGAAACATTCAGTACTTC. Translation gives CASSFGVGQGNIQYF.

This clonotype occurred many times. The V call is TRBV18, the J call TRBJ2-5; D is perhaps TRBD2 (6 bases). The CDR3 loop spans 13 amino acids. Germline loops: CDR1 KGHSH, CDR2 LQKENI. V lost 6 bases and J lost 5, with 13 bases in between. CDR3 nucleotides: TGTGCCAGCTCTAGCGGATTCGGGGAGACCCAGTACTTC. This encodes CASSSGFGETQYF.

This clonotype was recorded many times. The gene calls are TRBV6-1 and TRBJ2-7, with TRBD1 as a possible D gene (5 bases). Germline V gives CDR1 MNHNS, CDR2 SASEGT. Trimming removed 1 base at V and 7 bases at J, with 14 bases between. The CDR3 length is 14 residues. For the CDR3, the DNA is TGTGCCAGCAGTGAAGGGACCAGGCCAGGGGAGCAGTACGTC. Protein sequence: CASSEGTRPGEQYV.

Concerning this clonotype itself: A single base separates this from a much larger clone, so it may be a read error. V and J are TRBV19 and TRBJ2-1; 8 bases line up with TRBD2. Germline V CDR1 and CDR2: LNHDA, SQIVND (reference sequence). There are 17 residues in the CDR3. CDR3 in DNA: TGTGCCAGTAGTATGGCTTCGGGTCAGCGGGGGATCAATGAGCAGTCCTTC. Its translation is CASSMASGQRGINEQSF.

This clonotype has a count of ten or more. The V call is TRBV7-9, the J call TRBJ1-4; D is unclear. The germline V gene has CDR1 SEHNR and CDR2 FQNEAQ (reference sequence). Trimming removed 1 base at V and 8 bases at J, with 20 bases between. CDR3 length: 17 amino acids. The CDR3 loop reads CASSLVSIQPAEEKLFF. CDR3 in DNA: TGTGCCAGCAGCTTAGTATCAATACAGCCGGCGGAAGAAAAACTGTTTTTT.

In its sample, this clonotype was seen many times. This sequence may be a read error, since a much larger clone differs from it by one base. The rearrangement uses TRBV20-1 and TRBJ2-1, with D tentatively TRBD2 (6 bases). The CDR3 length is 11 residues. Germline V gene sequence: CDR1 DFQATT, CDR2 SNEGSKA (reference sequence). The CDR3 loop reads CSARPGTEQSF. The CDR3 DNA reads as TGCAGTGCTAGGCCAGGGACTGAGCAGTCCTTC.

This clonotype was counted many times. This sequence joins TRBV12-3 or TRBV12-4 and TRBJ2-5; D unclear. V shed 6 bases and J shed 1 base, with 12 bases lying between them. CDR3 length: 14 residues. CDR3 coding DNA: TGTGCCAGCAGAATGGGATCTCTCCAAGAGACCCAGTACTTC. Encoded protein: CASRMGSLQETQYF.

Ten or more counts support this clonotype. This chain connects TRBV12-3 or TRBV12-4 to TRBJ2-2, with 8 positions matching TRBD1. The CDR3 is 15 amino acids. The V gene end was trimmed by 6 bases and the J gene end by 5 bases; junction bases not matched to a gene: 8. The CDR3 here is CASRQDRVGTGELFF. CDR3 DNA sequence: TGTGCCAGCAGGCAGGACAGGGTTGGAACCGGGGAGCTGTTTTTT.

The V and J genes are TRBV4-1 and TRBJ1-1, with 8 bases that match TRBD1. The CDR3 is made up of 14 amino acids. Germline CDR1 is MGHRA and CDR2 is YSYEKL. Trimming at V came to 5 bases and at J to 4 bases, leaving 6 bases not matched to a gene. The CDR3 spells CASSLDRAGTEAFF. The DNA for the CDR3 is TGCGCCAGCAGCTTGGACAGGGCAGGCACTGAAGCTTTCTTT.